This T cell receptor beta chain was captured in a study of blood T cell repertoires in COVID-19. Assay: immunoSEQ multiplex PCR; the TCRdb copy retains only in-frame clones and omits some. The table records 200,000 to 300,000 clones, 88% of them present only once. Source material: peripheral blood. The receptor was isolated from a man in his 60s who had recovered from COVID-19.

The CDR3 is CASKGADSPITEAFF. The CDR3, as DNA: TGTGCCAGCAAGGGCGCAGACAGCCCGATCACTGAAGCTTTCTTT. This rearrangement joins TRBV2 to TRBJ1-1, with D possibly TRBD1 on 5 matching bases. Trimming stripped 7 bases from V and 4 bases from J, with 19 bases between. This CDR3 is built from 15 residues. From germline, CDR1 is SNHLY and CDR2 FYNNEI.